The 23 T cell receptor beta chains presented below share a single source sample, sequenced in a study of blood T cells in healthy people across ages. Combining a sample-barcoded 5' primer with a J-beta primer mix, a second PCR ran for 7 to 11 cycles. A single record per CDR3 protein comes from TCRdb applying MiXCR to the 5' RACE reads. The data show hundreds of thousands of distinct CDR3 sequences, with approximately 50% seen just once and about two fifths held by the top ten. Sequenced sample: blood. These receptors all stem from a man aged 55 to 70 in good health.

This clonotype occurred a few times. The V call is TRBV5-1, the J call TRBJ1-2, with 7 bases identical to TRBD1. In germline, CDR1 is SGHRS, CDR2 YFSETQ. J gave up 1 base and V 4 bases, and 7 bases lay outside the gene matches. The CDR3 is 15 residues long. This CDR3 is CASSVGQTNNYGYTF. CDR3 bases: TGCGCCAGCAGCGTGGGACAGACTAATAACTATGGCTACACCTTC. Complete variable domain (other parts from reference TRBV5-1 and TRBJ1-2): KAGVTQTPRYLIKTRGQQVTLSCSPISGHRSVSWYQQTPGQGLQFLFEYFSETQRNKGNFPGRFSGRQFSNSRSEMNVSTLELGDSALYLCASSVGQTNNYGYTFGSGTRLTVV.

Ten or more counts support this clonotype. This chain connects TRBV28 to TRBJ2-5, with TRBD2 matching 7 bases. V lost 1 base and J lost 5; bases outside the gene matches: 7. The CDR3 spans 15 residues. Germline V gives CDR1 MDHEN, CDR2 SYDVKM. The CDR3 region is CASSLSAGVSETQYF. CDR3 coding DNA: TGTGCCAGCAGTTTATCGGCGGGGGTGAGCGAGACCCAGTACTTC.

The genes are TRBV20-1 and TRBJ1-1, with a tentative D call TRBD1 (5 bases). This CDR3 region has 13 residues. V was clipped by 3 bases and J by 4 bases, with 12 bases between them. Germline CDR1 and CDR2: DFQATT and SNEGSKA (reference sequence). The CDR3 DNA follows: TGCAGTGCTAGTTTGGGGGGGTCCACTGAAGCTTTCTTT. Its protein is CSASLGGSTEAFF.

The gene calls are TRBV5-1 and TRBJ2-1; TRBD1 might be the D (6 bases). The J call may not be correct, given that the DNA end is closer to TRBJ2-7. This CDR3 spans 14 amino acids. Germline V lookup: CDR1 SGHRS, CDR2 YFSETQ. DNA of the CDR3: TGCGCCAGCAGCCACGGGACACAAGGGTACGAGCAGTACGTC. Protein: CASSHGTQGYEQYV.

The chain carries TRBV11-2 and TRBJ2-3, with 10 bases aligning to TRBD1. Trimming took 5 bases from V and 5 from J; bases not matched to a gene: 4. This CDR3 is built from 14 residues. Germline CDR1 and CDR2: SGHAT and FQNNGV. DNA of the CDR3: TGTGCCAGCAGCAGACAGGGGGCCGGAGATACGCAGTATTTT. Its translation: CASSRQGAGDTQYF.

This clonotype was picked up many times. This sequence joins TRBV25-1 and TRBJ2-5; D perhaps matches TRBD1 (5 bases). Trimming left V 6 bases short and J 5 bases short, with 7 bases between. CDR3 length equals 11 residues. Germline V gene lookup returns CDR1 MGHDK and CDR2 SYGVNS. CDR3 DNA: TGTGCCAGCAGGGGGCTGGAGACCCAGTACTTC. As protein: CASRGLETQYF.

The chain combines TRBV28 with TRBJ2-1; unclear D gene. The CDR3 runs 17 residues. Looked up from germline, CDR1 is MDHEN and CDR2 is SYDVKM. The V gene lost 2 bases and the J gene lost 0 bases, with 14 bases spanning the gap. The CDR3 nucleotides read TGTGCCAGCAGTTTAAAGGTCAGACACCACTCCTACAATGAGCAGTTCTTC. It specifies CASSLKVRHHSYNEQFF.

This rearrangement joins TRBV5-5 to TRBJ2-5, with D possibly being TRBD2 (6 bases). V was shortened by 4 bases and J by 2 bases, with 18 bases between the two germline ends. Germline loops: CDR1 SGHKS, CDR2 YYEKEE (reference sequence). There are 16 residues in the CDR3. The CDR3 reads CASSRQSGHPQETQYF. DNA for the CDR3: TGTGCCAGCAGCAGGCAGAGCGGGCACCCACAAGAGACCCAGTACTTC. The variable domain in full, completed from reference TRBV5-5 and TRBJ2-5, reads DAGVTQSPTHLIKTRGQQVTLRCSPISGHKSVSWYQQVLGQGPQFIFQYYEKEERGRGNFPDRFSARQFPNYSSELNVNALLLGDSALYLCASSRQSGHPQETQYFGPGTRLLVL.

The CDR3 nucleotides read TGCGCCAGCAGCTCGGCTCCTGAGACAGGGGAAGTAGCTGGTAGCGAGCAGTACTTC. Translating gives CASSSAPETGEVAGSEQYF. The genes are TRBV5-1 and TRBJ2-7; 8 bases are a match to TRBD1. Germline V gene sequence: CDR1 SGHRS, CDR2 YFSETQ. The trim removed 3 bases at V and 6 bases at J, leaving 23 bases unmatched. The CDR3 has 19 amino acids. Complete variable domain (other parts from reference TRBV5-1 and TRBJ2-7): KAGVTQTPRYLIKTRGQQVTLSCSPISGHRSVSWYQQTPGQGLQFLFEYFSETQRNKGNFPGRFSGRQFSNSRSEMNVSTLELGDSALYLCASSSAPETGEVAGSEQYFGPGTRLTVT.

This chain connects TRBV6-1 to TRBJ2-3; the match to TRBD1 covers 9 bases. This CDR3 spans 15 amino acids. J was trimmed by 2 bases and V by 6 bases; bases with no gene match: 6. Germline CDR1 reads MNHNS; CDR2 reads SASEGT. The CDR3 sequence is CASREGQGNTDTQYF. CDR3 DNA: TGTGCCAGCAGAGAGGGACAGGGCAACACAGATACGCAGTATTTT.

The CDR3, as DNA: TGTGCCAGCAGCCAATCCGGGACAACCGGATCCACCGGGGAGCTGTTTTTT. Its protein is CASSQSGTTGSTGELFF. The chain employs TRBV4-2 and TRBJ2-2, with D possibly being TRBD1 (6 bases). Deletions cut 2 bases from V and 4 bases from J, with 17 bases between. The CDR3 has 17 residues. CDR1 is LGHNA, CDR2 YNFKEQ, per germline.

Only a few counts were recorded for this clonotype. The junction does not match germline at one end; this may be a read error. The rearrangement links TRBV9 to TRBJ2-3; 7 bases are a match to TRBD2. CDR3 size: 19 residues. Germline CDR1 SGDLS, CDR2 YYNGEE. The CDR3 DNA follows: TGTGCTAGCAGCGGAGCCCCTCTTTCTAGCGGTAGAGGAACAGATACGCAGTATTTT. Translated: CASSGAPLSSGRGTDTQYF. Full variable domain (remainder filled in from reference TRBV9 and TRBJ2-3): DSGVTQTPKHLITATGQRVTLRCSPRSGDLSVYWYQQSLDQGLQFLIQYYNGEERAKGNILERFSAQQFPDLHSELNLSSLELGDSALYFCASSGAPLSSGRGTDTQYFGPGTRLTVL.

This clonotype was found a few times. V usage is TRBV5-1 and J usage is TRBJ2-5; maybe TRBD1 (6 bases). CDR1 and CDR2 from the germline V gene are SGHRS and YFSETQ. This CDR3 has 14 amino acids. V shed 2 bases and J shed 2 bases, with 10 bases lying between them. Here the CDR3 DNA reads TGCGCCAGCAGCTTAGGACAGATGCAAGAGACCCAGTACTTC. Encoded protein: CASSLGQMQETQYF.

The V call is TRBV6-5, the J call TRBJ2-2, with D maybe TRBD1 (5 bases). Germline V lookup: CDR1 MNHEY, CDR2 SVGAGI. V lost 5 bases and J 3 bases, leaving 7 bases between the germline ends. This CDR3 is built from 13 residues. Here the CDR3 DNA reads TGTGCCAGCAGTCCCAGGGACACCGGGGAGCTGTTTTTT. This sequence encodes CASSPRDTGELFF.

The rearrangement uses TRBV6-5 and TRBJ2-5, with 10 positions matching TRBD2. The CDR3 sequence is 16 residues long. CDR1 and CDR2 (germline): MNHEY, SVGAGI. V dropped 6 bases and J dropped 3; count of bases not matched to a gene: 10. CDR3 residues: CASRILSGGNKETQYF. The CDR3 region has the DNA TGTGCCAGCAGAATACTTAGCGGGGGGAACAAAGAGACCCAGTACTTC.

With respect to this clonotype: At one of its ends the junction is not consistent with the germline gene, which may arise from a read error. The chain combines TRBV11-2 with TRBJ2-3; D not resolved. Germline CDR1 SGHAT, CDR2 FQNNGV. The CDR3 consists of 14 residues. As DNA, the CDR3 is TGTACCAGCAGCTCTAATCCGGGCACAGATACGCAGTATTTT. This sequence encodes CTSSSNPGTDTQYF.

Concerning this clonotype itself: The junction departs from the called germline gene at one end, perhaps through a read error. The chain couples TRBV4-2 to TRBJ2-1, with 11 bases lining up with TRBD2. Looked up from germline, CDR1 is LGHNA and CDR2 is YNFKEQ. The CDR3 runs to 15 residues. The CDR3 DNA reads TGTGCCAGCAGCTCCGGACTAGCGGGCTACAAGGAGCAGTTCTTC. It yields the protein CASSSGLAGYKEQFF.

This clonotype was counted only a few times. The genes are TRBV20-1 and TRBJ2-1; D is perhaps TRBD2 (6 bases). This CDR3 has 17 residues. Trimming stripped 6 bases from V and 0 bases from J, with 21 bases between. From germline, CDR1 is DFQATT and CDR2 SNEGSKA (reference sequence). CDR3 loop: CSAGGVTVGSSYNEQFF. The CDR3 nucleotides are TGCAGTGCAGGAGGGGTTACAGTAGGGAGCTCCTACAATGAGCAGTTCTTC.

On this clonotype itself: One junction end disagrees with the germline gene, perhaps due to a read error. The V and J genes are TRBV12-3 or TRBV12-4 and TRBJ2-3; 8 nucleotides align to TRBD2. The CDR3 is 12 amino acids. The CDR3, as DNA: TGTGCCAGCAATTTAGCGGGGAATACGCAGTATTTT. This codes for CASNLAGNTQYF.

V usage is TRBV20-1 and J usage is TRBJ2-5; either TRBD1 or TRBD2 may supply D (5 bases each). V gave up 1 base and J gave up 5 bases, with 14 bases separating them. This CDR3 spans 14 amino acids. CDR1 and CDR2 from the germline V gene are DFQATT and SNEGSKA (reference sequence). CDR3 DNA sequence: TGCAGTGCTAGAGGTTCACGGGGCTTGGAGACCCAGTACTTC. Its translation: CSARGSRGLETQYF.

V gene TRBV5-1 combines with J gene TRBJ2-2; D remains unclear. The CDR3 extends over 14 amino acids. The germline gives CDR1 SGHRS, CDR2 YFSETQ. The V end was cut by 5 bases, the J end by 0 bases, with 8 bases between. The CDR3 nucleotides are TGCGCCAGCAGGGGTGAATCGAACACCGGGGAGCTGTTTTTT. Its translation is CASRGESNTGELFF.

The gene calls are TRBV3-1 and TRBJ1-2, with D perhaps TRBD1 (6 bases). V lost 5 bases to trimming and J lost 4 bases, with 20 bases between them. The CDR3 length is 16 residues. Germline-derived CDR1 and CDR2 are LGHDT and YNNKEL (reference sequence). This CDR3 reads CASSLRAGTSPYGYTF. DNA of the CDR3: TGTGCCAGCAGCTTGCGCGCGGGGACATCCCCCTATGGCTACACCTTC.

The rearrangement uses TRBV27 and TRBJ2-3; D unclear. This CDR3 spans 14 amino acids. Germline CDR1 reads MNHEY; CDR2 reads SMNVEV (reference sequence). V gave up 5 bases and J gave up 3 bases, with 12 bases separating them. The CDR3 DNA sequence: TGTGCCAGCAGTCGACTGGACGGAACAGATACGCAGTATTTT. Translating it yields CASSRLDGTDTQYF.